Below are 10 T cell receptor beta chains sequenced from a single sample in a study of blood T cell repertoires in COVID-19. The protocol was immunoSEQ multiplex PCR, while the TCRdb copy is restricted to in-frame clones and leaves out a portion. The table records about 130,000 clones, 70% to 90% of them present only once. Sequencing was performed on peripheral blood. The receptors were sampled from a woman aged 60 to 75 with acute or convalescent COVID-19.

The rearrangement links TRBV25-1 to TRBJ2-1; 10 nucleotides match TRBD1. The germline V gene has CDR1 MGHDK and CDR2 SYGVNS. This CDR3 spans 14 amino acids. After removal of 3 bases from V and 8 bases from J, the junction contained 4 bases not matched to a gene. The CDR3 loop reads CASSEGQGFDEQFF. CDR3 nucleotide sequence: TGTGCCAGCAGTGAGGGACAGGGGTTCGATGAGCAGTTCTTC.

The chain has TRBV27 and TRBJ1-5; D not certain. Germline V lookup: CDR1 MNHEY, CDR2 SMNVEV (reference sequence). Trimming took off 0 bases at V and 5 bases at J, with 8 bases between the two ends. CDR3 length: 14 amino acids. The CDR3 region has the DNA TGTGCCAGCAGTTTATCGGTGCGAGATCAGCCCCAGCATTTT. It codes for CASSLSVRDQPQHF.

The V call is TRBV15, the J call TRBJ2-5, with 8 bases lining up with TRBD1. CDR1 is LNHNV and CDR2 is YYDKDF in the germline V gene (reference sequence). The J segment lost 3 bases and the V segment lost 5 bases, leaving 8 bases of the junction unmatched. The CDR3 consists of 15 residues. The CDR3 DNA is TGTGCCACCAGCGGACAGGGATGGGTCGAAGAGACCCAGTACTTC. Translating it yields CATSGQGWVEETQYF.

This clone occurred once. This chain joins TRBV14 and TRBJ1-5, with 9 bases aligning to TRBD1. Germline CDR1 reads SGHDN; CDR2 reads FVKESK. There are 13 residues in the CDR3. V lost 6 bases to trimming and J lost 5 bases; unmatched junction nucleotides: 2. The CDR3 here is CASSRDRDQPQHF. CDR3 sequence (DNA): TGTGCCAGCAGTCGGGACAGGGATCAGCCCCAGCATTTT.

This clone was counted between two and nine times. The sample has other DNA sequences that encode this CDR3 too. This rearrangement joins TRBV9 to TRBJ2-5; TRBD2 agrees at 12 bases. Germline CDR1 and CDR2: SGDLS and YYNGEE. The CDR3 loop spans 15 amino acids. V was clipped by 0 bases and J by 5 bases; unmatched bases: 2. The CDR3 bases are TGTGCCAGCAGCGTAGGGCTAGCGGGAGGGGAGACCCAGTACTTC. It codes for CASSVGLAGGETQYF.

The chain is built from TRBV4-2 and TRBJ2-2; 12 positions agree with TRBD2. The germline CDR1 and CDR2 sequences are LGHNA and YNFKEQ. The CDR3 totals 16 residues. The V and J ends lost 3 bases and 7 bases, in that order; junction bases with no gene match: 6. CDR3 DNA sequence: TGTGCCAGCAGCCAGACTAGCGGGAGACGAGACGGGGAGCTGTTTTTT. This translates into CASSQTSGRRDGELFF.

The rearrangement links TRBV11-3 to TRBJ2-1, with 12 nucleotides matching TRBD2. This CDR3 comprises 18 residues. V was pared by 5 bases and J by 0 bases, with 8 bases of the junction left unmatched. Germline V lookup: CDR1 SGHNT, CDR2 YENEEA. This chain's CDR3 is CASSMTSGRSHSYNEQFF. CDR3 DNA sequence: TGTGCCAGCAGCATGACTAGCGGGAGATCCCACTCCTACAATGAGCAGTTCTTC.

With regard to this clone: Other DNA sequences in this specimen translate into the identical CDR3. The rearrangement links TRBV28 to TRBJ2-7; no clear D. V lost 4 bases and J lost 4, with 5 bases in between. The CDR3 loop spans 11 amino acids. CDR1 and CDR2 from the germline V gene are MDHEN and SYDVKM. DNA of the CDR3: TGTGCCAGCAGTTCTCTTTACGAGCAGTACTTC. It encodes CASSSLYEQYF.

This chain connects TRBV6-1 to TRBJ1-5; TRBD1 matches 8 bases. CDR3 length: 16 residues. V lost 3 bases, J lost 2 bases, and 6 bases stayed unmatched. Germline CDR1 MNHNS, CDR2 SASEGT. The CDR3 region is CASSDRTGWGNQPQHF. The CDR3 DNA reads TGTGCCAGCAGTGACCGGACAGGGTGGGGCAATCAGCCCCAGCATTTT.

V is TRBV13 and J is TRBJ1-6, with D hard to call. Trimming removed 2 bases at V and 6 bases at J, with 8 bases between. Germline V gene lookup returns CDR1 PRHDT and CDR2 FYEKMQ (reference sequence). CDR3 size: 14 residues. CDR3 residues: CASSLSVGNSPLHF. The CDR3 DNA sequence: TGTGCCAGCAGCTTAAGCGTCGGTAATTCACCCCTCCACTTT.